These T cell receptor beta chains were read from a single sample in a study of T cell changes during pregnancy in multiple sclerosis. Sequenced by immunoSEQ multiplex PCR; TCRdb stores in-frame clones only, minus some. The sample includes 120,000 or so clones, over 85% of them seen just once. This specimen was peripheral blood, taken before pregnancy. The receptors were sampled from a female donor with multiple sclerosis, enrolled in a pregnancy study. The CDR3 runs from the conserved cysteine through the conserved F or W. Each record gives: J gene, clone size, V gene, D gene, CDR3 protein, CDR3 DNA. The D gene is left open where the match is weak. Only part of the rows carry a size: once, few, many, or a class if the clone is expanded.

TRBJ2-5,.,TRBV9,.,CASSVGGDQETQYF,TGTGCCAGCAGCGTAGGGGGGGACCAAGAGACCCAGTACTTC
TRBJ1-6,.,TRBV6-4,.,CASSEVRGSSYNSPLHF,TGTGCCAGCAGTGAGGTCCGAGGGAGCTCCTATAATTCACCCCTCCACTTT
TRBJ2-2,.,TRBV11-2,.,CASSLASRNTGELFF,TGTGCCAGCAGCTTAGCCAGTCGGAACACCGGGGAGCTGTTTTTT
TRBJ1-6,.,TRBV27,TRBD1,CASSPKPPLPGQGYSPLHF,TGTGCCAGCAGCCCCAAGCCCCCACTGCCGGGACAGGGCTATTCACCCCTCCACTTT
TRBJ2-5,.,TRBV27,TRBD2,CASSPTSGQETQYF,TGTGCCAGCAGCCCCACTAGCGGGCAAGAGACCCAGTACTTC
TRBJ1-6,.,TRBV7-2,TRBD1,CASSVNRGDSPLHF,TGTGCCAGCAGCGTAAACAGGGGAGACTCACCCCTCCACTTT
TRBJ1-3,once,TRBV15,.,CATSRDRGGLGSGNTIYF,TGTGCCACCAGCAGAGATCGGGGGGGCTTAGGCTCTGGAAACACCATATATTTT
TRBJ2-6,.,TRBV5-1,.,CASSWPTGNSGANVLTF,TGCGCCAGCAGCTGGCCCACAGGGAACTCTGGGGCCAACGTCCTGACTTTC
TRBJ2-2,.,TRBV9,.,CASSVDPTGELFF,TGTGCCAGCAGCGTAGATCCGACCGGGGAGCTGTTTTTT
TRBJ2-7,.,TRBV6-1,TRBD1,CASSGRQGSSYEQYF,TGTGCCAGCAGTGGACGACAGGGAAGCTCCTACGAGCAGTACTTC
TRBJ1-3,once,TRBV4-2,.,CASSQASGMGSGNTIYF,TGTGCCAGCAGCCAGGCATCCGGGATGGGCTCTGGAAACACCATATATTTT
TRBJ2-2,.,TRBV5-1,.,CASSSGLGGTGELFF,TGCGCCAGCAGCTCAGGACTAGGGGGCACCGGGGAGCTGTTTTTT
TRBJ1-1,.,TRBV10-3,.,CAISEKATENTEAFF,TGTGCCATCAGTGAGAAGGCGACAGAGAACACTGAAGCTTTCTTT
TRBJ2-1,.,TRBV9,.,CASSASGSYNEQFF,TGTGCCAGCAGCGCCTCAGGGTCCTACAATGAGCAGTTCTTC
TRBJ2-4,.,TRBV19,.,CASSISRLAKNIQYF,TGTGCCAGTAGTATTAGCCGGCTAGCCAAAAACATTCAGTACTTC
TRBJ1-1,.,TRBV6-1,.,CASSLTGMNTEAFF,TGTGCCAGCAGCCTTACAGGGATGAACACTGAAGCTTTCTTT
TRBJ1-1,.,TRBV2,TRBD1,CASRLGQGTEAFF,TGTGCCAGCAGGTTAGGACAGGGCACTGAAGCTTTCTTT
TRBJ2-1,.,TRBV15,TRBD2,CATSRRLAGASGNEQFF,TGTGCCACCAGCAGAAGACTAGCGGGGGCCTCGGGAAATGAGCAGTTCTTC
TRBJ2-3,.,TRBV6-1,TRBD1,CASMRDRGTDTQYF,TGTGCCAGCATGAGGGACAGGGGGACAGATACGCAGTATTTT
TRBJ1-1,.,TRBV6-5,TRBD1,CASSSRQGVNTEAFF,TGTGCCAGCAGTTCAAGACAGGGGGTGAACACTGAAGCTTTCTTT
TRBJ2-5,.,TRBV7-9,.,CASSFLHAEQETQYF,TGTGCCAGCAGCTTCCTTCATGCGGAACAAGAGACCCAGTACTTC
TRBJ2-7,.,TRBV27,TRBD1,CASRRDRESYEQYF,TGTGCCAGCAGGAGGGACAGAGAAAGCTACGAGCAGTACTTC
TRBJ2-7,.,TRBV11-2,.,CASSLDTGNPYEQYF,TGTGCCAGCAGCTTAGATACAGGGAACCCCTACGAGCAGTACTTC
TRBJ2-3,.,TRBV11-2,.,CASSQGLPQDTQYF,TGTGCCAGCAGCCAGGGACTCCCACAAGATACGCAGTATTTT
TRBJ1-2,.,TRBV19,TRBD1,CASSMSTGPFYGYTF,TGTGCCAGTAGTATGTCGACAGGGCCCTTCTATGGCTACACCTTC
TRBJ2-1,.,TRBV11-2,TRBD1,CASRSLRDRVYNEQFF,TGTGCCAGCAGGTCCCTCCGGGACAGGGTTTACAATGAGCAGTTCTTC
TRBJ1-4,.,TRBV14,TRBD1,CASSQLDRGLTNEKLFF,TGTGCCAGCAGCCAATTGGACAGGGGGCTAACTAATGAAAAACTGTTTTTT
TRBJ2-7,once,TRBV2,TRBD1,CASERDSTTYEQYF,TGTGCCAGCGAAAGGGACAGCACGACCTACGAGCAGTACTTC